Given below is one T cell receptor (beta chain) in context. Sequencing was performed with immunoSEQ multiplex PCR; in TCRdb, only in-frame clones are kept and a portion is missing. The top ten clones hold 3% of a sample with roughly 100,000 clones, around 87% of them seen once. These data originate in a study of blood T cell repertoires in COVID-19. Study background: The United States, Italy and Spain were the sources of the acute and convalescent COVID-19 samples.

This clonotype was sampled from a man in his fifties or sixties with active or convalescent COVID-19. What was sequenced was peripheral blood.

In nucleotides, the CDR3 is TGTGCCAGTATCGGATGGACAAACTCTGGAAACACCATATATTTT. Translated: CASIGWTNSGNTIYF. This rearrangement joins TRBV19 to TRBJ1-3, with D possibly TRBD1 on 5 matching bases. Trimming took off 7 bases at V and 0 bases at J, with 13 bases between the two ends. Germline CDR1 and CDR2: LNHDA and SQIVND (reference sequence). The CDR3 is 15 amino acids.